A single T cell receptor (beta chain) is shown here with its context. The sample has other DNA sequences that encode this CDR3 too. These data belong to a study of blood T cell repertoires in COVID-19. The table came from immunoSEQ multiplex PCR; TCRdb's copy has only in-frame clones and leaves some out. The table has 120,000 to 150,000 clones, around 84% seen once; the top ten hold approximately 5.7%. Exposed study participants had met a COVID-19 case within 2 weeks before entry. The TCR originated in a woman between 50 and 59 years old who had been exposed to COVID-19. What was sequenced was PBMCs or T cells enriched from blood (not recorded which).

CDR3 sequence: CASSPLAGTEAFF. The CDR3 DNA follows: TGTGCCAGCTCACCACTCGCGGGCACTGAAGCTTTCTTT. The gene calls are TRBV18 and TRBJ1-1; D unresolved. This CDR3 is 13 amino acids long. Germline loops: CDR1 KGHSH, CDR2 LQKENI. V lost 1 base and J 4 bases, leaving 7 bases between the germline ends.